A selection of T cell receptor beta chains follows, all from one sample in a study of blood T cells in healthy people across ages. One entry per CDR3 protein, called by TCRdb with MiXCR from the 5' RACE reads. Of 650,000 to 1,000,000 distinct CDR3 sequences in the sample, around 34% were seen once. What was sequenced was blood. The origin of the receptors is a man aged 18 to 29 in good health. Both conserved end residues are part of each CDR3. A D gene is named only where the DNA matches it firmly. Clone size is stated in some rows and not others, as once, few, many or a class when expanded.

V: TRBV5-1
J: TRBJ2-7
D: -
size: -
DNA: TGCGCCAGCAGCTTGGCCGTCGGACTTTCCTACGAGCAGTACTTC
CDR3: CASSLAVGLSYEQYF

V: TRBV20-1
J: TRBJ2-4
D: -
size: -
DNA: TGCAGTGCTAGCGCGGCGGACATTGAGCAGTACTTC
CDR3: CSASAADIEQYF

V: TRBV10-3
J: TRBJ2-6
D: -
size: many
DNA: TGTGCCATCAGTGAGTCCGGATCGACCCCCTCTGGGGCCAACGTCCTGACTTTC
CDR3: CAISESGSTPSGANVLTF

V: TRBV2
J: TRBJ2-1
D: TRBD2
size: few
DNA: TGTGCCAGCACCTTGACTAGCGGGGCTCACAATGAGCAGTTCTTC
CDR3: CASTLTSGAHNEQFF

V: TRBV4-2
J: TRBJ2-2
D: TRBD1
size: -
DNA: TGTGCCAGCAGTATATACGGGGACAGGGAGAACACCGGGGAGTTGTTTTTT
CDR3: CASSIYGDRENTGELFF

V: TRBV4-2
J: TRBJ2-1
D: -
size: few
DNA: TGTGCCAGCAGCCCCTCCCTGACAGGGAGGATGAATGAGCAGTTCTTC
CDR3: CASSPSLTGRMNEQFF

V: TRBV29-1
J: TRBJ2-2
D: TRBD1
size: -
DNA: TGCAGCGTGGGGTCCGGGACAGCCACCGGGGAGCTGTTTTTT
CDR3: CSVGSGTATGELFF

V: TRBV6-5
J: TRBJ1-1
D: -
size: -
DNA: TGTGCCAGCAGATACAGGGAGAACACTGAAGCTTTCTTT
CDR3: CASRYRENTEAFF

V: TRBV7-2
J: TRBJ2-3
D: TRBD2
size: -
DNA: TGTGCCAGCAGCTTAGGGGTAGCGGGGCGCACAGATACGCAGTATTTT
CDR3: CASSLGVAGRTDTQYF

V: TRBV29-1
J: TRBJ2-5
D: TRBD2
size: -
DNA: TGCAGCGTTGAAGGAAGGAGCGGGGGGAACAATGAGCAGTACTTC
CDR3: CSVEGRSGGNNEQYF

V: TRBV28
J: TRBJ2-1
D: -
size: few
DNA: TGTGCCAGCAGTTTAGTCTCGGCAGGGAACTACAATGAGCAGTTCTTC
CDR3: CASSLVSAGNYNEQFF

V: TRBV7-9
J: TRBJ1-2
D: TRBD1
size: few
DNA: TGTGCCAGCAGCCTCGTAACAGGGGTGTCCTTTTATGGCTACACCTTC
CDR3: CASSLVTGVSFYGYTF

V: TRBV7-2
J: TRBJ2-5
D: -
size: -
DNA: TGTGCCAGCAGCATGGCCCCCGGACGGGAAGAGACCCAGTACTTC
CDR3: CASSMAPGREETQYF

V: TRBV12-3/TRBV12-4
J: TRBJ1-2
D: -
size: few
DNA: TGTGCCAGCAGTTTAAGTCTCGGAAGCTATGGCTACACCTTC
CDR3: CASSLSLGSYGYTF

V: TRBV4-3
J: TRBJ2-3
D: -
size: -
DNA: TGCGCCAGCAGCCTGGGTGGGGCAACCCGCACAGATACGCAGTATTTT
CDR3: CASSLGGATRTDTQYF

V: TRBV4-2
J: TRBJ1-1
D: -
size: -
DNA: TGTGCCAGCAGCCAAGTGAGGGGTGAGAGCACTGAAGCTTTCTTT
CDR3: CASSQVRGESTEAFF

V: TRBV12-5
J: TRBJ1-1
D: -
size: -
DNA: TGTGCTAGTGGTCCCGTGGGAGGGAGCACTGAAGCTTTCTTT
CDR3: CASGPVGGSTEAFF

V: TRBV27
J: TRBJ2-3
D: -
size: -
DNA: TGTGCCAGCAGTTCGAGTGGGGGGCTAGCAGATACGCAGTATTTT
CDR3: CASSSSGGLADTQYF

V: TRBV14
J: TRBJ2-7
D: -
size: -
DNA: TGTGCCAGCAGCCGACCAGGCAGGAACTACGAGCAGTACTTC
CDR3: CASSRPGRNYEQYF

V: TRBV5-1
J: TRBJ2-7
D: TRBD1
size: -
DNA: TGCGCCAGCAGGGACAGGGCCGACAACGAGCAGTACTTC
CDR3: CASRDRADNEQYF

V: TRBV25-1
J: TRBJ1-3
D: -
size: -
DNA: TGTGCCAGCAGTGTAGGGGCCTCTGGAAACACCATATATTTT
CDR3: CASSVGASGNTIYF

V: TRBV20-1
J: TRBJ2-3
D: TRBD2
size: -
DNA: TGCAGTGCAAGTACTAGCGGGGGACCAGATACGCAGTATTTT
CDR3: CSASTSGGPDTQYF